Listed here is a single TCR beta chain. The CDR3 runs to 14 residues. The trim removed 7 bases at V and 2 bases at J, leaving 5 bases unmatched. The data are from a study of T-cell reconstitution after alpha-beta-depleted transplantation in children. Unique molecular identifiers featured in how the TCRbeta library was prepared. TCRdb re-called the PCR reads with MiXCR, one entry per CDR3 protein. This table holds about 500,000 distinct CDR3 sequences, about 31% found once. The clonotype originates from a human donor who donated a stem cell graft to a child with aplastic anemia. The chain has TRBV12-3 or TRBV12-4 and TRBJ2-7; TRBD1 matches 10 bases. Source: PBMCs from the stem cell graft donor, taken from the stem cell graft. Written as DNA, the CDR3 is TGTGCCAGCACCGATGACAGGGGGCCCTACGAGCAGTACTTC. It translates to CASTDDRGPYEQYF.